This TCR beta chain was captured in a study of T cell responses to AZD1222 COVID-19 vaccine. Study observations and caveats: Most donors were white British and more were female, and clonal diversity was possibly underestimated. No day 14 peak samples; only post-peak repertoires were characterized.

The V end was cut by 1 base, the J end by 2 bases, with 5 bases between. The CDR3 is made up of 13 amino acids. CDR1 and CDR2 (germline): SGHTA, FQGNSA. Comments on this clone: Antigen: not known.

Profiled with immunoSEQ multiplex PCR; TCRdb holds only in-frame clones, not every one. The repertoire consists of around 100,000 clones, with 88% occurring once and the leading ten covering about 2%. Material: peripheral blood, obtained on day 0 of AZD1222 vaccination. This sequence was found in an adult in good health. The J gene is TRBJ2-5, the V gene TRBV7-2; D is unclear. CDR3 nucleotides: TGTGCCAGCAGCTTAGGCCTACAAGAGACCCAGTACTTC. Translated: CASSLGLQETQYF.